This TCR beta chain was documented in a study of neurological immune-mediated disorders. Synthesis of cDNA was accomplished via 5'RACE employing 10-nucleotide random UMIs. TCRdb passed the 5' RACE reads through MiXCR, listing each CDR3 protein once. The profile shows fewer than 90,000 distinct CDR3 sequences, under 13% of them singletons. This clonotype was detected many times. Healthy control samples came from blood bank volunteers in Maryland, USA. PBMCs numbering 2 million and stored at -80 C yielded the unsorted libraries. This CDR3 is 17 amino acids long. Trimming removed 7 bases from V and 0 bases from J; junction bases left unmatched: 9. Germline V lookup: CDR1 MNHEY, CDR2 SVGEGT.

Sequenced material: PBMCs. This clonotype was sampled from a man aged 40-55 years in good health. The rearrangement links TRBV6-2 or TRBV6-3 to TRBJ2-1, with 10 bases fitting TRBD2. The CDR3 reads CASTEILAGASYNEQFF. CDR3 coding DNA: TGTGCCAGCACGGAAATCCTAGCGGGAGCCTCCTACAATGAGCAGTTCTTC.